This record concerns one T cell receptor (beta chain) sequence. Its antigen is unidentified. The junction and the germline gene differ at one end; a read error may be behind it. This entry comes from a study of tumor-infiltrating lymphocytes in primary liver carcinoma. At the level of the study: Productive TCRbeta reads per sample were roughly 3.5 to 7.13 million, not differing by tissue.

The authors made TCR beta cDNA from about 500 ng total RNA with a constant-region primer. Each TCR beta library was derived from three nested multiplex PCR rounds that employed slightly modified ARM-PCR. For approximately 9 cycles apiece, the opening two PCR rounds ran with TRBV1-TRBV30 forward primers and a C-beta reverse primer. TCRdb re-analysed the multiplex PCR reads in MiXCR, keeping a single row per CDR3 protein. Here the sample spans some 180,000 distinct CDR3 sequences, around 85% being singletons. General observations from the study: Compared with tumor region pairs, tumor-adjacent and tumor-blood pairs overlapped less. Tumor top-250-clone fractions significantly exceeded those of blood (p = 0.039).

This CDR3 has 17 amino acids. Germline values: CDR1 SGHDT, CDR2 YYEEEE. The tissue used was unsorted bulk material of about 20-33 mg. RNA and DNA were co-extracted from it with the AllPrep DNA/RNA mini kit. Samples were taken from five separate regions (per tumor). Specimen: tumor tissue from primary liver carcinoma. V is TRBV5-6 and J is TRBJ2-1; possible D gene TRBD1, 5 bases. This TCR was recovered from a man aged 35-49 years with primary liver carcinoma and hepatitis B virus infection. The DNA of the CDR3 is TGTGCCAGCAGTTTGGGATTGGGCTCAACAGGATACAATGAACAGTTCTTC. Translation gives CASSLGLGSTGYNEQFF.